The 8 T cell receptor beta chains in this list originate from one sample, sequenced in a study of CD8 T cells in ankylosing spondylitis. Using its own MiXCR run on the 5' RACE reads, TCRdb lists one record per CDR3 protein. The sample contains under 450,000 distinct CDR3 sequences, roughly 20% of which appear only once. Sequenced sample: blood, either unsorted or a sorted T cell fraction (not recorded which). These receptors were taken from a male donor with ankylosing spondylitis or in good health (not recorded which).

This clonotype was seen more than once but under ten times. The chain carries TRBV6-5 and TRBJ1-1, with unresolved D. Germline CDR1 MNHEY, CDR2 SVGAGI. The CDR3 consists of 14 residues. V lost 0 bases, J lost 5 bases, and 10 bases lay in between. As DNA, the CDR3 is TGTGCCAGCAGTTACTCGTTTCTCGGGACTGAAGCTTTCTTT. It codes for CASSYSFLGTEAFF.

This clonotype was counted between two and nine times. This sequence joins TRBV12-3 or TRBV12-4 and TRBJ2-3; 8 bases are a match to TRBD2. The CDR3 extends over 15 amino acids. V lost 7 bases and J lost 2; bases outside the gene matches: 8. The DNA of the CDR3 is TGTGCCAGCACCTTGCGGGGGGCCTTCACAGATACGCAGTATTTT. Protein sequence: CASTLRGAFTDTQYF.

The J gene is TRBJ2-3, the V gene TRBV12-3 or TRBV12-4; D is uncertain. Trimming pared 6 bases from V and 5 bases from J, leaving 9 bases between. CDR3 length: 12 residues. CDR3 coding DNA: TGTGCCAGCAGCCCCCGTTTAGATACGCAGTATTTT. Translation gives CASSPRLDTQYF.

This chain links TRBV9 with TRBJ2-5; D might be TRBD2 (5 bases). This CDR3 has 15 residues. Trimming shortened V by 5 bases and J by 1 base, and 15 bases separated the two germline ends. Germline V gives CDR1 SGDLS, CDR2 YYNGEE. For the CDR3, the DNA is TGTGCCAGCAGTGCCTGGGGAAGCGGCCAAGAGACCCAGTACTTC. Translating it yields CASSAWGSGQETQYF.

The J gene is TRBJ2-1, the V gene TRBV4-1; possibly TRBD2 for D (5 bases). Germline V CDR1 and CDR2: MGHRA, YSYEKL. The CDR3 covers 13 residues. Trimming cost V 4 bases and J 8 bases, with 12 bases left between them. The CDR3 nucleotides read TGCGCCAGCAGCCTAAGAGGGATCGATGAGCAGTTCTTC. It is translated as CASSLRGIDEQFF.

This clonotype came up a few times. J is TRBJ2-1 and V is TRBV4-2; 8 bases are a match to TRBD2. The germline V gene has CDR1 LGHNA and CDR2 YNFKEQ. The CDR3 is 15 residues long. The V gene end was trimmed by 0 bases and the J gene end by 5 bases; junction bases not matched to a gene: 3. The CDR3 sequence is CASSQDPGGNNEQFF. CDR3 nucleotides: TGTGCCAGCAGCCAAGATCCGGGGGGGAACAATGAGCAGTTCTTC.

The V gene is TRBV20-1, the J gene TRBJ2-2; weak D call: TRBD1 (6 bases). The CDR3 has 15 amino acids. Germline V CDR1 and CDR2: DFQATT, SNEGSKA (reference sequence). V lost 3 bases to trimming and J lost 1 base, with 12 bases between them. Here the CDR3 DNA reads TGCAGTGCTAGGCCGACAGGTCTGAACACCGGGGAGCTGTTTTTT. Translating gives CSARPTGLNTGELFF.

The rearrangement uses TRBV27 and TRBJ2-7; D is ambiguous. CDR3 length equals 15 residues. Germline-derived CDR1 and CDR2 are MNHEY and SMNVEV (reference sequence). The V end lost 5 bases, the J end lost 0 bases, and 14 bases lay between the germline ends. The CDR3 coding sequence is TGTGCCAGCAGTCCGGGTCTTCTTCGCTCCTACGAGCAGTACTTC. It yields the protein CASSPGLLRSYEQYF.